A selection of T cell receptor beta chains follows, all from one sample in a study of shared clonotypes between healthy human individuals. TCRdb's table, derived via immunoSEQ multiplex PCR, lists solely in-frame clones and lacks some. The profile shows around 1.9 million clones, more than 85% of them singletons. Material for sequencing was naive CD8+ T cells from PBMCs. Receptors originate from a man between 18 and 35 years old in good health. Some clones in this sample may be carry-over from other donors' samples. Both conserved end residues are part of each CDR3. A D gene is named only where the DNA matches it firmly. Clone size, where shown, is once, few, many, or a class for clones that have expanded.

v_call	j_call	d_call	clone_size	cdr3_nt	cdr3_aa
TRBV7-9	TRBJ2-3	.	.	TGTGCCAGCAGCCTCGGGACCGTAGTTATGGTTGCCGATACGCAGTATTTT	CASSLGTVVMVADTQYF
TRBV5-1	TRBJ1-1	.	.	TGCGCCAGCAGTAACGCCGTGGACACTGAAGCTTTCTTT	CASSNAVDTEAFF
TRBV7-9	TRBJ2-2	TRBD1	.	TGTGCCAGCAGCCCGACAGGGGTTAGAACCGGGGAGCTGTTTTTT	CASSPTGVRTGELFF
TRBV7-8	TRBJ2-5	TRBD2	.	TGTGCCAGCAGCTTAGCGAAAGGGACTAGCGGGGGGCAAGAGACCCAGTACTTC	CASSLAKGTSGGQETQYF
TRBV4-1	TRBJ2-7	TRBD2	.	TGCGCCAGCAGCCAAGCTAGCGGGACCGTGAATTACGAGCAGTACTTC	CASSQASGTVNYEQYF
TRBV6-5	TRBJ1-1	TRBD1	.	TGTGCCAGCAGTCGCCACAGGGGGCCCGACACTGAAGCTTTCTTT	CASSRHRGPDTEAFF
TRBV4-1	TRBJ1-1	.	.	TGCGCCAGCAGCCAAACAGGGTACACTGAAGCTTTCTTT	CASSQTGYTEAFF
TRBV19	TRBJ2-4	TRBD1	.	TGTGCCAGTAGTATTGTGGGACAGGGGAACATTCAGTACTTC	CASSIVGQGNIQYF
TRBV14	TRBJ2-3	TRBD2	.	TGTGCCAGCAGCCAAGATGGGACTAGGATGATGGATACGCAGTATTTT	CASSQDGTRMMDTQYF
TRBV10-3	TRBJ2-7	.	.	TGTGCCATCTCAGCACTTTCCTACGAGCAGTACTTC	CAISALSYEQYF
TRBV27	TRBJ2-1	TRBD1	.	TGTGCCAGCAGTCCTGGGACAGGGACAAAGCAGTTCTTC	CASSPGTGTKQFF
TRBV5-6	TRBJ2-1	.	.	TGTGCCAGCAGCTTAGGGGGCTACAATGAGCAGTTCTTC	CASSLGGYNEQFF
TRBV6-1	TRBJ2-7	TRBD2	.	TGTGCCAGCAGTGAAAGGGGCGGGAGGTCCTACGAGCAGTACTTC	CASSERGGRSYEQYF
TRBV15	TRBJ1-4	.	once	TGTGCCACCAGGACGACAGGTGGGGATGGACTGTTTTTT	CATRTTGGDGLFF
TRBV9	TRBJ1-1	.	.	TGTGCCAGCAGCGCGACAGAGAACACTGAAGCTTTCTTT	CASSATENTEAFF
TRBV28	TRBJ2-7	.	.	TGTGCCAGCAGTTTCATCGGGAATGGGTACGAGCAGTACTTC	CASSFIGNGYEQYF
TRBV5-6	TRBJ1-1	.	.	TGTGCCAGCAGAGCCGGGGCCCACACTGAAGCTTTCTTT	CASRAGAHTEAFF
TRBV27	TRBJ1-5	.	.	TGTGCCAGCAGTATGGTCAGCAATCAGCCCCAGCATTTT	CASSMVSNQPQHF
TRBV9	TRBJ2-7	.	.	TGTGCCAGCAGCCCCGGAGGCGGAGGCTACGAGCAGTACTTC	CASSPGGGGYEQYF
TRBV5-1	TRBJ2-7	.	.	TGCGCCAGCAGCTGGGCACAGGAACCGCCATACGAGCAGTACTTC	CASSWAQEPPYEQYF
TRBV7-9	TRBJ2-3	TRBD2	.	TGTGCCAGCAGCCAAACCGGACTAGCCGAACATACGCAGTATTTT	CASSQTGLAEHTQYF
TRBV2	TRBJ2-4	.	.	TGTGCCAGCAGTGCACCGACACAAGCCAAAAACATTCAGTACTTC	CASSAPTQAKNIQYF
TRBV28	TRBJ2-7	.	.	TGTGCCAGCAGTTTATACCCCTTTGAGGGGGGCCCAGGACTACAGTACTTC	CASSLYPFEGGPGLQYF
TRBV6-6	TRBJ2-7	.	once	TGTGCCAGCAGTTACCCGGGCTACGAGCAGTACTTC	CASSYPGYEQYF
TRBV25-1	TRBJ1-1	.	.	TGTGCCAGCAGTGACATAAGGTTGGGCACTGAAGCTTTCTTT	CASSDIRLGTEAFF
TRBV19	TRBJ2-1	TRBD2	.	TGTGCCAGTAGTATAGGAAGCGGGAAAAACAATGAGCAGTTCTTC	CASSIGSGKNNEQFF
TRBV27	TRBJ2-7	TRBD2	.	TGTGCCAGCAGTTTATGGCCTAGCGGGAGGGCCCTCAACGACGAGCAGTACTTC	CASSLWPSGRALNDEQYF
TRBV19	TRBJ2-1	.	.	TGTGCCAGTAGTATGGGATCGGGACATGAGCAGTTCTTC	CASSMGSGHEQFF
TRBV5-6	TRBJ2-7	TRBD1	few	TGTGCCAGCAGCTTGGGGGCAGGGGGCTACGAGCAGTACTTC	CASSLGAGGYEQYF
TRBV6-5	TRBJ1-2	TRBD1	.	TGTGCCAGCAGTCAGGACAGGGTGTATGGCTACACCTTC	CASSQDRVYGYTF
TRBV7-9	TRBJ2-5	.	.	TGTGCCAGCAGCTCAACCGCCCCACAGTTCAGTGTAGAGACCCAGTACTTC	CASSSTAPQFSVETQYF
TRBV5-1	TRBJ2-7	TRBD1	once	TGCGCCAGCAGCTTCACAGGGGGCCATGAGCAGTACTTC	CASSFTGGHEQYF
TRBV27	TRBJ1-3	.	.	TGTGCCAGCAGTTTGGGGGGGACTGGAAACACCATATATTTT	CASSLGGTGNTIYF
TRBV9	TRBJ1-2	.	.	TGTGCCAGCAGCGTGGGGGAATCCGTAACTTATGGCTACACCTTC	CASSVGESVTYGYTF
TRBV2	TRBJ2-1	.	.	TGTGCCAGCACTGGGGGAGAGCAGTTCTTC	CASTGGEQFF
TRBV4-1	TRBJ2-1	TRBD1	.	TGCGCCAGCAGCCAGCATCCGGGACAGGGGTCCGCTGAGCAGTTCTTC	CASSQHPGQGSAEQFF
TRBV27	TRBJ2-7	.	.	TGTGCCAGCAGTTTAAGCAGGCCCCCGGGCGAGCAGTACTTC	CASSLSRPPGEQYF
TRBV27	TRBJ2-7	TRBD1	.	TGTGCCAGCAGTCTCGGGACAGCCTACGAGCAGTACTTC	CASSLGTAYEQYF
TRBV7-6	TRBJ2-7	TRBD2	.	TGTGCCACCGAGTCCCTAGCGGGAGGTGGAGAGCAGTACTTC	CATESLAGGGEQYF
TRBV28	TRBJ1-1	.	.	TGTGCCAGCAGTTTTAGGCGTGTTGGCACTGAAGCTTTCTTT	CASSFRRVGTEAFF
TRBV28	TRBJ2-7	TRBD2	.	TGTGCCAGCAAGTTTAGGCGGGGGTTCCTCCAAAACGAGCAGTACTTC	CASKFRRGFLQNEQYF
TRBV19	TRBJ1-2	.	.	TGTGCCAGTAGTATAGGGAGGGTTAACTATGGCTACACCTTC	CASSIGRVNYGYTF
TRBV9	TRBJ2-7	.	.	TGTGCCAGCAGCGCCGGGACTGAACAACTATACGAGCAGTACTTC	CASSAGTEQLYEQYF
TRBV29-1	TRBJ1-3	.	.	TGCAGCGTTGATTATCCTCACCCCCCTGGAAACACCATATATTTT	CSVDYPHPPGNTIYF
TRBV27	TRBJ2-7	.	.	TGTGCCAGCAGTTACCGGGGGTTCCGAGAGCAGTACTTC	CASSYRGFREQYF
TRBV10-3	TRBJ2-5	.	.	TGTGCCATCAGTGACGACTTGACTCAAGAGACCCAGTACTTC	CAISDDLTQETQYF
TRBV28	TRBJ2-1	TRBD2	.	TGTGCCAGCAGTTTATATCCCGGGACTAGGGATGATGAGCAGTTCTTC	CASSLYPGTRDDEQFF
TRBV11-2	TRBJ2-7	.	.	TGTGCCAGCAGCCGAATAGCTTCGGGCTACGAGCAGTACTTC	CASSRIASGYEQYF
TRBV19	TRBJ1-2	.	.	TGTGCCAGTAGCTACAGGGTCCAGGGCTATGGCTACACCTTC	CASSYRVQGYGYTF
TRBV15	TRBJ1-5	.	.	TGTGCCACCAGCAGAGATGAAAAGAGGGGGGTCAATCAGCCCCAGCATTTT	CATSRDEKRGVNQPQHF
TRBV7-3	TRBJ2-1	.	.	TGTGCCAGCAGCAATAGTCTCAATGAGCAGTTCTTC	CASSNSLNEQFF
TRBV4-1	TRBJ2-7	TRBD1	.	TGCGCCAGCAGCCAAGGACAGGGGGTTTCCTACGAGCAGTACTTC	CASSQGQGVSYEQYF
TRBV28	TRBJ2-2	.	.	TGTGCCAGCAGTTTACTGGCGGCGAACACCGGGGAGCTGTTTTTT	CASSLLAANTGELFF
TRBV5-1	TRBJ2-1	.	.	TGCGCCAGCAGCTTGGCCATATACGGGCCGGAGAACCCCAATGAGCAGTTCTTC	CASSLAIYGPENPNEQFF
TRBV7-9	TRBJ2-7	TRBD2	.	TGTGCCAGCAGCGAACGGACTAGCGTACTATCCTACGAGCAGTACTTC	CASSERTSVLSYEQYF
TRBV28	TRBJ1-3	.	once	TGTGCCAGCAGCCCCCCGGACGGACTTTTTAGCTCTGGAAACACCATATATTTT	CASSPPDGLFSSGNTIYF
TRBV5-4	TRBJ2-3	TRBD2	.	TGTGCCAGCAGCTTTCTAGCGGGTGCCACAGATACGCAGTATTTT	CASSFLAGATDTQYF
TRBV2	TRBJ2-6	TRBD1	.	TGTGCCAGCATAAGGGACAGGGTGTTCTCTGGGGCCAACGTCCTGACTTTC	CASIRDRVFSGANVLTF
TRBV28	TRBJ1-2	.	once	TGTGCCAGCAGTTGGGACACCACTAACTATGGCTACACCTTC	CASSWDTTNYGYTF